This TCR beta chain was identified during a study of response to subunit inactivated influenza vaccine. A few counts support this clonotype. CDR1 and CDR2 (germline): LGHNT, FRNRAP. This CDR3 has 16 amino acids. With V trimmed by 3 bases and J by 0 bases, 8 bases remained unmatched. TCRdb independently ran MiXCR on the RT-PCR reads; one entry per CDR3 protein. The data contain more than 500,000 distinct CDR3 sequences, roughly 10% of them singletons. The same sample was also used in a study of T cells expressing NK-cell markers. That work states: Template switching by 5'RACE with UMIs generated the TCR beta cDNA. Anti-gamma-delta TCR antibody use in several experiments restricted sorting to alpha-beta TCR T cells.

The sample was PBMCs from blood, taken on the day of vaccination. The V call is TRBV12-5, the J call TRBJ2-7, with 7 bases matching TRBD1. The sequence derives from a man aged 50-59 years who received an inactivated influenza vaccine. CDR3 region: CASGFPDRAVSYEQYF. Here the CDR3 DNA reads TGTGCTAGTGGTTTTCCTGACAGGGCCGTCTCCTACGAGCAGTACTTC.